The entry below gives a single TCR beta chain sequence along with its context. This sample stems from a study of T-cell memory formation after mild COVID-19. As for the study in general: TCR clusters largely stayed donor specific.

MiXCR, applied by TCRdb to the 5' RACE reads, yields one record per CDR3 protein. Here the sample spans 110,000 or so distinct CDR3 sequences, approximately 21% being singletons. Germline CDR1 is SGHTA and CDR2 is FQGTGA. This CDR3 has 15 amino acids. The V gene lost 2 bases and the J gene lost 5 bases, with 14 bases spanning the gap. Sequenced material: PBMCs or a T cell subset sorted from them (not recorded which). The TCR sequence derives from a young man who had mild COVID-19 (a few samples of this study predate the infection). Cell type and time point are not known. J is TRBJ2-3 and V is TRBV7-3; D may be TRBD2 (7 bases). The CDR3 nucleotides read TGTGCCAGCAGCTTAGCCGGGGGGCGTGGAGATACGCAGTATTTT. This encodes CASSLAGGRGDTQYF. The complete variable domain, with remaining parts taken from reference TRBV7-3 and TRBJ2-3, reads GAGVSQTPSNKVTEKGKYVELRCDPISGHTALYWYRQSLGQGPEFLIYFQGTGAADDSGLPNDRFFAVRPEGSVSTLKIQRTERGDSAVYLCASSLAGGRGDTQYFGPGTRLTVL.